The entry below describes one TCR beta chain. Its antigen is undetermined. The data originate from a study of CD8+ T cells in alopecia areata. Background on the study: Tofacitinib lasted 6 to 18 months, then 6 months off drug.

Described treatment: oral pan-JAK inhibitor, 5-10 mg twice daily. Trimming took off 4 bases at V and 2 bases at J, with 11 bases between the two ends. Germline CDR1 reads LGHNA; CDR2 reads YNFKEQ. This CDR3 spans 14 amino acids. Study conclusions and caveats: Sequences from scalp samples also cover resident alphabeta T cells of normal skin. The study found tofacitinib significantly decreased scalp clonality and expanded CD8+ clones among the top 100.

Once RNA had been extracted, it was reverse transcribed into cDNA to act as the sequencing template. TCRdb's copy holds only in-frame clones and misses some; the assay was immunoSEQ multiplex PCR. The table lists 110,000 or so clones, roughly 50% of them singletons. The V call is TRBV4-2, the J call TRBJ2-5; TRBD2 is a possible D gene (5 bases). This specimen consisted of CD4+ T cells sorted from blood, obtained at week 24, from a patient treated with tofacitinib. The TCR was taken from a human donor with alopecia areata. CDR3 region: CASSRGLGQETQYF. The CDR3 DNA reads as TGTGCCAGCAGCCGCGGGCTGGGTCAAGAGACCCAGTACTTC.